These T cell receptor beta chains were read from a single sample in a study of control samples from healthy donors and cancer patients. Clones were read by immunoSEQ multiplex PCR, and TCRdb kept only the in-frame ones, dropping some. The sample carries roughly 370,000 clones, about nine tenths recorded once. The sequencing sample was made of PBMCs. The receptor source for this set is a man aged 35 to 55 with head and neck cancer. The CDR3 runs from the conserved cysteine through the conserved F or W.

v_call cdr3_length cdr3_aa
TRBV5-6 15 CASSLPGTGNYGYTF
TRBV7-2 14 CASSLRDRSYEQYF
TRBV28 11 CASSSDLLVGF
TRBV3-1/TRBV3-2 14 CASSFMTGGYEQYF
TRBV10-3 13 CAISESKNSEQYF
TRBV7-9 15 CASSSEGGLAYEQYF
TRBV7-9 15 CASSLAGDSGETQYF
TRBV24-1 13 CATRSRGAETQYF
TRBV6-5 15 CASSYRRGENTEAFF
TRBV28 15 CASSLLTSGGYTQYF
TRBV13 13 CASSFHRDSPLHF
TRBV28 15 CASSTTGQGTYEQYF
TRBV28 16 CASRDSRALSGNTIYF
TRBV7-9 13 CASSLAATYEQYF
TRBV6-5 15 CASSQQGTVTKEQFF
TRBV6-5 15 CASSSPHRVPYGYTF
TRBV7-2 15 CASSLVRDTYYEQYF
TRBV15 15 CATTLGQVVQETQYF
TRBV4-1 16 CASSQEGARSNYGYTF
TRBV5-1 16 CASSLFSGTMNTEAFF
TRBV5-8 19 CASSLLRGATGVDTDTQYF
TRBV28 14 CASSWDLPTLEQYF
TRBV5-1 14 CASSLVGDNSPLHF
TRBV20-1 11 CMPGGGNEQFF
TRBV28 15 CASSPQGSRGYGYTF
TRBV6-4 18 CASSLEAGQGYSNQPQHF
TRBV7-2 12 CASSLVPGELFF
TRBV18 13 CASSGGSGPEQYF
TRBV19 16 CASSIRAGLASYEQYF
TRBV28 13 CASSLGMGTEAFF
TRBV7-7 15 CASSAQGGVNNEQFF
TRBV24-1 14 CATSGLSTVQPQHF
TRBV27 17 CASSSWASGPSTDTQYF
TRBV28 17 CASTQPQGSAPVYGYTF
TRBV19 16 CASSMGQLSMNTEAFF
TRBV5-1 11 CASSWDREQYF
TRBV4-2 15 CASSRPGEEFHEQYF
TRBV10-1 13 CASSLAGVDEQYF
TRBV18 18 CASSPPGTGFSGANVLTF
TRBV9 15 CASSVGSGAGNTIYF
TRBV12-5 15 CASGFGSWTTGELFF
TRBV5-6 16 CASSLDRDLAKNIQYF
TRBV6-5 13 CASRTRGNTEAFF
TRBV7-2 14 CASSSLSRSIEQFF
TRBV29-1 14 CSVETGPAPDTQYF
TRBV5-6 11 CASSLQGSHTF
TRBV10-3 13 CAISDRITGELFF
TRBV10-1 15 CASSGGEAPYNEQFF